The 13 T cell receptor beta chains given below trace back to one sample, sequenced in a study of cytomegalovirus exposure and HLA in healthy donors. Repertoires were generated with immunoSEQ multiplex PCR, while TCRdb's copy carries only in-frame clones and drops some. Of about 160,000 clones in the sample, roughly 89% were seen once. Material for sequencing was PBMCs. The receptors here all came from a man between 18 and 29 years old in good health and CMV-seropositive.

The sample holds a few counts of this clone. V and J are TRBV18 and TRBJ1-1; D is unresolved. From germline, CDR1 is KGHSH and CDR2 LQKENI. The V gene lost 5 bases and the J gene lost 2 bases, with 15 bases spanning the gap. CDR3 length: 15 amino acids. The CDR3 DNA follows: TGTGCCAGCTCAACCTCTCCGGGTCGCAACACTGAAGCTTTCTTT. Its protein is CASSTSPGRNTEAFF. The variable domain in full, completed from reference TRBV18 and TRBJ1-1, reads NAGVMQNPRHLVRRRGQEARLRCSPMKGHSHVYWYRQLPEEGLKFMVYLQKENIIDESGMPKERFSAEFPKEGPSILRIQQVVRGDSAAYFCASSTSPGRNTEAFFGQGTRLTVV.

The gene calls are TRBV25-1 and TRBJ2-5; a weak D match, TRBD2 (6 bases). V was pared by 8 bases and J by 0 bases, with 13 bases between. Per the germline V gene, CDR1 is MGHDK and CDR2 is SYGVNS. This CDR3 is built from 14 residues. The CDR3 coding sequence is TGTGCCAGCGTCCGGGAGATTAACCAAGAGACCCAGTACTTC. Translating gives CASVREINQETQYF.

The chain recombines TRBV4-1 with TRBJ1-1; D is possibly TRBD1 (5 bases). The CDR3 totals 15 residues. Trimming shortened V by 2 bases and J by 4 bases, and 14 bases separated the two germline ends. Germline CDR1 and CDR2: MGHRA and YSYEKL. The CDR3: CASSQQTGVTTEAFF. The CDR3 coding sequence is TGCGCCAGCAGCCAACAGACGGGGGTGACCACTGAAGCTTTCTTT.

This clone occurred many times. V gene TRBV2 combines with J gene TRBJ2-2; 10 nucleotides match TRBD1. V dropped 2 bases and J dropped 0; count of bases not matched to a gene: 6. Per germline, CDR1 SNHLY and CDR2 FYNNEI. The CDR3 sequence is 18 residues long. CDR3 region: CASSETLTGGANTGELFF. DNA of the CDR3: TGTGCCAGCAGTGAAACCTTGACAGGGGGCGCGAACACCGGGGAGCTGTTTTTT.

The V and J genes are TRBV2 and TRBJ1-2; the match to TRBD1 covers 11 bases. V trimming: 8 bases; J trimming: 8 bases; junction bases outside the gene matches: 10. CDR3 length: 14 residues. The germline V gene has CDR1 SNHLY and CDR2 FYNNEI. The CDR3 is CASEDRGLTTGYTF. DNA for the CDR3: TGTGCCAGCGAGGACAGGGGGCTAACGACGGGCTACACCTTC.

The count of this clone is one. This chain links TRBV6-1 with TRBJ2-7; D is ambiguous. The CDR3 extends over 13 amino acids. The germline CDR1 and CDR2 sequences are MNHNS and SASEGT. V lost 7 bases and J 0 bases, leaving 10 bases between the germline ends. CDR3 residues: CASTHPSSYEQYF. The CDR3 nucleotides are TGTGCCAGCACCCACCCGAGCTCCTACGAGCAGTACTTC.

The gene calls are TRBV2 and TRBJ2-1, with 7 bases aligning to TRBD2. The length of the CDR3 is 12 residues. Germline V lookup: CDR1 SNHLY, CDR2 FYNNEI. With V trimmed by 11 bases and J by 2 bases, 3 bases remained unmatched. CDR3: CAYGTTYNEQFF. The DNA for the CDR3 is TGTGCCTACGGGACTACCTACAATGAGCAGTTCTTC.

Here the CDR3 reads CASSVIEGDTQYF. CDR3 DNA sequence: TGTGCCAGCAGTGTAATCGAGGGAGATACGCAGTATTTT. The chain couples TRBV6-1 to TRBJ2-3; possible D gene TRBD2, 5 bases. CDR3 size: 13 residues. V was pared by 4 bases and J by 5 bases, with 10 bases between. Germline V lookup: CDR1 MNHNS, CDR2 SASEGT.

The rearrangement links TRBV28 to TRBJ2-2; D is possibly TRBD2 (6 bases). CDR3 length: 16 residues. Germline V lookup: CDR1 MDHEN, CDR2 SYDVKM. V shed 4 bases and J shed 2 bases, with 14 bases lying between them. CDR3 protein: CASSWGEQDNTGELFF. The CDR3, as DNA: TGTGCCAGCAGTTGGGGGGAACAGGACAACACCGGGGAGCTGTTTTTT.

As DNA, the CDR3 is TGCGCCAGCAGCTCGGGACAGGGGTGGGACCAAGAGACCCAGTACTTC. This encodes CASSSGQGWDQETQYF. This chain connects TRBV5-1 to TRBJ2-5, with TRBD1 matching 10 bases. The ends lost 3 bases at V and 0 bases at J; junction bases unmatched: 5. This CDR3 contains 16 residues. Looked up from germline, CDR1 is SGHRS and CDR2 is YFSETQ.

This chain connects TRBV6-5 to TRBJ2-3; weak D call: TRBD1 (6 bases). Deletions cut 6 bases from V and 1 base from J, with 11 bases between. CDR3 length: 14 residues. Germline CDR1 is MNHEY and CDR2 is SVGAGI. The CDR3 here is CASSRYRGTDTQYF. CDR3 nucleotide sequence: TGTGCCAGCAGCAGATACAGGGGCACAGATACGCAGTATTTT.

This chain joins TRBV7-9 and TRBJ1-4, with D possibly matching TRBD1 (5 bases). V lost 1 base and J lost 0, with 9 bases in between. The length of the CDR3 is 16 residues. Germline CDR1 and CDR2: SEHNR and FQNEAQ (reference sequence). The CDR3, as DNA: TGTGCCAGCAGCTTAGAGTGGGGCTCAACTAATGAAAAACTGTTTTTT. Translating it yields CASSLEWGSTNEKLFF.

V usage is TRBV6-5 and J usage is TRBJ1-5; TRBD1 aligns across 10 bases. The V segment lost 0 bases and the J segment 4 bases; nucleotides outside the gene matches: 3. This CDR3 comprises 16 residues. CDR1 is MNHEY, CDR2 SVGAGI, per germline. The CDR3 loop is CASSYSGTGVNQPQHF. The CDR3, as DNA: TGTGCCAGCAGTTACTCGGGGACAGGGGTAAATCAGCCCCAGCATTTT.